This note documents a single TCR beta chain sequence. Original data processing: By means of reference gene primer amplification, nucleated cell counts were estimated. Some clones are missing from TCRdb's copy, which holds only in-frame ones; the method was immunoSEQ multiplex PCR. That table is the source of V, J and clone size, and D and trimming were worked out from the DNA. The sample lists 150,000 to 200,000 clones, more than 75% occurring once. The sample comes from a study of blood T cell repertoires in COVID-19. Participants' own reports of clinical history determined their cohort assignment. Germline CDR1 is ENHRY and CDR2 is SYGVKD. Unmatched junction bases numbered 5, after V lost 7 bases and J lost 2 bases. This CDR3 region has 14 residues.

V and J are TRBV10-3 and TRBJ2-3; 8 nucleotides align to TRBD2. The TCR sequence derives from a man aged 40-55 years who had recovered from COVID-19. Source material: PBMCs or T cells enriched from blood (not recorded which). The CDR3 DNA sequence: TGTGCCATCACCGGGGGGGCTATCACAGATACGCAGTATTTT. Translation: CAITGGAITDTQYF.